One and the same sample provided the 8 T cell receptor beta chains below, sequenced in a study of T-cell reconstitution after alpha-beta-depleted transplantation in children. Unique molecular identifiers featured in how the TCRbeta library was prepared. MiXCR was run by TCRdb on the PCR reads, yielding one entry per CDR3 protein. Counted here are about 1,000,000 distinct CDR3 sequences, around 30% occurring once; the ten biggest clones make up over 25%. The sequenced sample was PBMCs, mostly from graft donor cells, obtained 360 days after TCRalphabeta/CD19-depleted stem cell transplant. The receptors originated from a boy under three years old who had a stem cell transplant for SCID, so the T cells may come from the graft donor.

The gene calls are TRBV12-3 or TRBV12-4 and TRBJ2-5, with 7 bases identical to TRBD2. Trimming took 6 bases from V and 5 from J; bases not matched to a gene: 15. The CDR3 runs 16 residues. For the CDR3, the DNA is TGTGCCAGCAGCCGAGGAAGGTTAGGTAGCGGGGAGACCCAGTACTTC. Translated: CASSRGRLGSGETQYF.

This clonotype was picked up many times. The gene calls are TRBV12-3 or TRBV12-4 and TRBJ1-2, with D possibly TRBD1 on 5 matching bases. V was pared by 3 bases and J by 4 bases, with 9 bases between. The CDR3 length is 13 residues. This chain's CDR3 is CASSLAQGYGYTF. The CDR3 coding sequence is TGTGCCAGCAGTTTGGCCCAGGGCTATGGCTACACCTTC.

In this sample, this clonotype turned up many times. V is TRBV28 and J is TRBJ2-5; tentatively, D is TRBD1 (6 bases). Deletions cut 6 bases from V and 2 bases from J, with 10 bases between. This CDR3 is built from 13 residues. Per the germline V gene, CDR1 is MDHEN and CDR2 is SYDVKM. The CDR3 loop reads CASRVRGQETQYF. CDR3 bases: TGTGCCAGCAGAGTAAGGGGGCAAGAGACCCAGTACTTC.

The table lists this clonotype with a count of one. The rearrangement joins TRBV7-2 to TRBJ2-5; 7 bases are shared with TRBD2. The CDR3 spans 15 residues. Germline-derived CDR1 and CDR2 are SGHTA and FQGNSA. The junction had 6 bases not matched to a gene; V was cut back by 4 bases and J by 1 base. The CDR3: CASSYRLALQETQYF. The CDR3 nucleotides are TGTGCCAGCAGCTACCGACTAGCCCTCCAAGAGACCCAGTACTTC. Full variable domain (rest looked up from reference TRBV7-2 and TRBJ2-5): GAGVSQSPSNKVTEKGKDVELRCDPISGHTALYWYRQSLGQGLEFLIYFQGNSAPDKSGLPSDRFSAERTGGSVSTLTIQRTQQEDSAVYLCASSYRLALQETQYFGPGTRLLVL.

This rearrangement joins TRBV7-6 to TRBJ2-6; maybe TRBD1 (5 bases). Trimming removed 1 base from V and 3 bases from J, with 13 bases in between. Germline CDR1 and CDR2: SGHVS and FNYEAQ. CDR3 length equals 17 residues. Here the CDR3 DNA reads TGTGCCAGCAGCTTAGTACAGGCTGTTGGTGGGGCCAACGTCCTGACTTTC. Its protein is CASSLVQAVGGANVLTF.

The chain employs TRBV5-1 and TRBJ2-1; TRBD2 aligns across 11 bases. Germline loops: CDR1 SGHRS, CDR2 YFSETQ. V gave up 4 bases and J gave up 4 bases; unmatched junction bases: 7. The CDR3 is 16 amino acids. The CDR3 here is CASSLPGLAEYNEQFF. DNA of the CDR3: TGCGCCAGCAGCCTACCGGGACTAGCGGAGTACAATGAGCAGTTCTTC.

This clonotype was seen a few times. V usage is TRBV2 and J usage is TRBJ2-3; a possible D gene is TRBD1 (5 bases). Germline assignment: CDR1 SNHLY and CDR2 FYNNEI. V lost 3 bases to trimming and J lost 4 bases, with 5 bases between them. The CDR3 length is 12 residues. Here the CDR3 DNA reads TGTGCCAGCAGTGAGACAGCAGATACGCAGTATTTT. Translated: CASSETADTQYF.

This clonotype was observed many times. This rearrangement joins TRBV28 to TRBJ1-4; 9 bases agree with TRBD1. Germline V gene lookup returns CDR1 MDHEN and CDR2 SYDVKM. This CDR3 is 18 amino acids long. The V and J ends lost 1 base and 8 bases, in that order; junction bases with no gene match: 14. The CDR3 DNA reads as TGTGCCAGCAGTTTATTAATCCGGGACAGGGTGTCCGGGGAAAAACTGTTTTTT. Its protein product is CASSLLIRDRVSGEKLFF.